The 21 T cell receptor beta chains in this list originate from one sample, sequenced in a study of shared clonotypes between healthy human individuals. Profiling relied on immunoSEQ multiplex PCR, and the TCRdb table lists in-frame clones only, not all of them. The repertoire holds about 450,000 clones, with about 76% as singletons. Sequencing input: PBMCs. These receptors originate from a middle-aged woman in good health. Some clones in this sample may be carry-over from other donors' samples.

The V gene is TRBV7-3, the J gene TRBJ2-2, with D hard to call. The germline CDR1 and CDR2 sequences are SGHTA and FQGTGA. CDR3 size: 15 residues. Trimming pared 1 base from V and 1 base from J, leaving 7 bases between. CDR3 loop: CASSLMAGNTGELFF. DNA of the CDR3: TGTGCCAGCAGCTTAATGGCAGGGAACACCGGGGAGCTGTTTTTT. Looking up the rest from reference TRBV7-3 and TRBJ2-2 gives the full variable domain: GAGVSQTPSNKVTEKGKYVELRCDPISGHTALYWYRQSLGQGPEFLIYFQGTGAADDSGLPNDRFFAVRPEGSVSTLKIQRTERGDSAVYLCASSLMAGNTGELFFGEGSRLTVL.

The chain recombines TRBV6-5 with TRBJ2-7; TRBD1 matches at 8 bases. Germline V gives CDR1 MNHEY, CDR2 SVGAGI. V gave up 5 bases and J gave up 5 bases; unmatched junction bases: 8. This CDR3 is built from 14 residues. The CDR3 is CASSRYTTGDEQYF. CDR3 coding DNA: TGTGCCAGCAGTCGCTATACGACAGGGGACGAGCAGTACTTC.

V is TRBV30 and J is TRBJ1-5; TRBD1 aligns across 7 bases. Trimming cost V 2 bases and J 4 bases; bases outside gene matches: 5. Germline V gene sequence: CDR1 GTSNPN, CDR2 SVGIG (reference sequence). CDR3 size: 14 residues. The CDR3 DNA reads TGTGCCTGGAGTAAGGACAGGAGGAATCAGCCCCAGCATTTT. Translating gives CAWSKDRRNQPQHF.

Only a few counts were recorded for this clone. The chain is built from TRBV28 and TRBJ1-1, with D hard to call. Germline CDR1 reads MDHEN; CDR2 reads SYDVKM. The CDR3 extends over 8 amino acids. V lost 3 bases and J 13 bases, leaving 3 bases between the germline ends. The CDR3 region has the DNA TGTGCCAGCAGTTTTGGTTTCTTT. It encodes CASSFGFF.

The chain uses TRBV18 and TRBJ2-3; D remains unclear. Germline-derived CDR1 and CDR2 are KGHSH and LQKENI. V was cut by 2 bases and J by 0 bases, with 9 bases left in between. The CDR3 has 15 residues. The CDR3 reads CASSPGKLSTDTQYF. The CDR3 DNA sequence: TGTGCCAGCTCACCAGGGAAGCTGAGCACAGATACGCAGTATTTT. Using reference TRBV18 and TRBJ2-3 for the parts outside the CDR3, the full variable domain is NAGVMQNPRHLVRRRGQEARLRCSPMKGHSHVYWYRQLPEEGLKFMVYLQKENIIDESGMPKERFSAEFPKEGPSILRIQQVVRGDSAAYFCASSPGKLSTDTQYFGPGTRLTVL.

The rearrangement joins TRBV4-1 to TRBJ2-7, with D possibly being TRBD2 (5 bases). This CDR3 comprises 14 residues. Germline V gene lookup returns CDR1 MGHRA and CDR2 YSYEKL. Trimming took 0 bases from V and 6 from J, leaving 12 bases between them. Here the CDR3 reads CASSQDWRLSEQYF. The CDR3 DNA reads TGCGCCAGCAGCCAAGATTGGAGGTTGAGCGAGCAGTACTTC.

This chain joins TRBV19 and TRBJ2-4; D is perhaps TRBD1 (6 bases). There are 11 residues in the CDR3. The germline V gene has CDR1 LNHDA and CDR2 SQIVND (reference sequence). V lost 7 bases to trimming and J lost 11 bases, with 12 bases between them. The CDR3 is CASTQRTVQYF. In DNA, the CDR3 is TGTGCCAGTACCCAGCGGACAGTTCAGTACTTC.

In regard to this clone: Germline is not matched at one junction end, which may reflect a read error. V gene TRBV6-6 combines with J gene TRBJ1-2; D not certain. The CDR3 is 14 residues long. Per the germline V gene, CDR1 is MNHNY and CDR2 is SVGAGI (reference sequence). The CDR3 sequence: CASSYSKLDRPSYF. The CDR3 DNA is TGTGCCAGCAGTTACTCGAAGCTCGACCGGCCGTCCTACTTC.

The CDR3 coding sequence is TGTGCCAGCAGCTTAGGGGCGGGAGGGCTAGATGAGCAGTTCTTC. It translates to CASSLGAGGLDEQFF. The rearrangement joins TRBV11-2 to TRBJ2-1; 9 bases match TRBD2. The ends lost 1 base at V and 8 bases at J; junction bases unmatched: 6. Germline loops: CDR1 SGHAT, CDR2 FQNNGV. This CDR3 is 15 amino acids long. The whole variable domain, remainder taken from reference TRBV11-2 and TRBJ2-1, is EAGVAQSPRYKIIEKRQSVAFWCNPISGHATLYWYQQILGQGPKLLIQFQNNGVVDDSQLPKDRFSAERLKGVDSTLKIQPAKLEDSAVYLCASSLGAGGLDEQFFGPGTRLTVL.

This clone was detected once. This chain uses TRBV28 with TRBJ1-5, with a possible D match to TRBD1 (5 bases). V shed 7 bases and J shed 0 bases, with 10 bases lying between them. This CDR3 is built from 14 residues. Per germline, CDR1 MDHEN and CDR2 SYDVKM. Here the CDR3 reads CASIEGVSNQPQHF. CDR3 DNA sequence: TGTGCCAGCATTGAAGGGGTTAGCAATCAGCCCCAGCATTTT. Variable domain in full (rest from reference TRBV28 and TRBJ1-5): DVKVTQSSRYLVKRTGEKVFLECVQDMDHENMFWYRQDPGLGLRLIYFSYDVKMKEKGDIPEGYSVSREKKERFSLILESASTNQTSMYLCASIEGVSNQPQHFGDGTRLSIL.

V gene TRBV29-1 combines with J gene TRBJ2-1; 11 positions agree with TRBD2. CDR1 is SQVTM and CDR2 is ANQGSEA in the germline V gene. The CDR3 spans 15 residues. V trimming: 4 bases; J trimming: 7 bases; junction bases outside the gene matches: 9. The CDR3 region is CSVVRSGRGRNEQFF. The CDR3 DNA reads TGCAGCGTTGTTCGTAGCGGGAGGGGGAGAAATGAGCAGTTCTTC.

The chain couples TRBV18 to TRBJ2-1, with 11 bases identical to TRBD1. Germline V gene sequence: CDR1 KGHSH, CDR2 LQKENI. The CDR3 length is 15 residues. J gave up 2 bases and V 5 bases, and 2 bases lay outside the gene matches. The CDR3 sequence is CASSSDRGPYNEQFF. CDR3 nucleotides: TGTGCCAGCTCATCGGACAGGGGGCCCTACAATGAGCAGTTCTTC.

The chain carries TRBV18 and TRBJ2-6; D is ambiguous. The CDR3 runs to 16 residues. The ends were cut back, 0 bases at V and 0 bases at J, with 6 bases in the middle. Germline CDR1 KGHSH, CDR2 LQKENI. The CDR3 DNA reads TGTGCCAGCTCACCACCGGGCGGCTCTGGGGCCAACGTCCTGACTTTC. It translates to CASSPPGGSGANVLTF.

The rearrangement links TRBV7-3 to TRBJ2-1, with TRBD2 matching 12 bases. CDR3 length: 16 residues. Per germline, CDR1 SGHTA and CDR2 FQGTGA. Trimming removed 4 bases from V and 7 bases from J; junction bases left unmatched: 8. CDR3 sequence (DNA): TGTGCCAGCAGCTCCCTAGCGGGAGGGCAGGAGAATGAGCAGTTCTTC. It codes for CASSSLAGGQENEQFF.

The table lists this clone with a few counts. The chain couples TRBV5-8 to TRBJ2-1; a weak D match, TRBD2 (5 bases). The length of the CDR3 is 18 residues. Germline V gene lookup returns CDR1 SGHTS and CDR2 YDEGEE. Trimming took off 4 bases at V and 4 bases at J, with 24 bases between the two ends. The CDR3 bases are TGTGCCAGCAGCCCGGCCGTCCTAGCAGAAGTCGGATACAATGAGCAGTTCTTC. As protein: CASSPAVLAEVGYNEQFF.

The gene calls are TRBV25-1 and TRBJ2-3, with D maybe TRBD2 (6 bases). The CDR3 is 15 amino acids. Trimming took off 5 bases at V and 3 bases at J, with 15 bases between the two ends. Germline V gene lookup returns CDR1 MGHDK and CDR2 SYGVNS. CDR3 region: CASSSGGGRTDTQYF. DNA of the CDR3: TGTGCCAGCAGTTCCGGGGGAGGCAGAACAGATACGCAGTATTTT.

This clone was detected ten times or more. V usage is TRBV19 and J usage is TRBJ1-1; possible D gene TRBD1, 5 bases. The CDR3 consists of 14 residues. V lost 8 bases and J 2 bases, leaving 15 bases between the germline ends. The germline gives CDR1 LNHDA, CDR2 SQIVND (reference sequence). The CDR3 is CASRGGATNTEAFF. DNA for the CDR3: TGTGCCAGTCGAGGCGGGGCTACTAACACTGAAGCTTTCTTT.

Here the CDR3 reads CASSPMPWRQETQYF. CDR3 nucleotides: TGTGCCAGCAGTCCCATGCCTTGGCGGCAAGAGACCCAGTACTTC. This chain joins TRBV7-9 and TRBJ2-5; D remains ambiguous. The V end lost 6 bases, the J end lost 2 bases, and 16 bases lay between the germline ends. Germline V gene sequence: CDR1 SEHNR, CDR2 FQNEAQ (reference sequence). CDR3 length equals 15 residues. Looking up the rest from reference TRBV7-9 and TRBJ2-5 gives the full variable domain: DTGVSQNPRHKITKRGQNVTFRCDPISEHNRLYWYRQTLGQGPEFLTYFQNEAQLEKSRLLSDRFSAERPKGSFSTLEIQRTEQGDSAMYLCASSPMPWRQETQYFGPGTRLLVL.

This clone appeared a single time. This chain uses TRBV2 with TRBJ2-7; D is perhaps TRBD1 (6 bases). The CDR3 is 16 residues long. V lost 3 bases to trimming and J lost 6 bases, with 21 bases between them. Per the germline V gene, CDR1 is SNHLY and CDR2 is FYNNEI. This CDR3 reads CASSEGPATGVREQYF. The CDR3 nucleotides are TGTGCCAGCAGTGAGGGGCCCGCGACAGGCGTCCGCGAGCAGTACTTC. Supplemented by reference TRBV2 and TRBJ2-7, the full variable domain reads EPEVTQTPSHQVTQMGQEVILRCVPISNHLYFYWYRQILGQKVEFLVSFYNNEISEKSEIFDDQFSVERPDGSNFTLKIRSTKLEDSAMYFCASSEGPATGVREQYFGPGTRLTVT.

The chain combines TRBV14 with TRBJ1-1; D call uncertain. CDR1 and CDR2 from the germline V gene are SGHDN and FVKESK. The CDR3 runs 15 residues. Trimming pared 1 base from V and 4 bases from J, leaving 13 bases between. The CDR3 nucleotides are TGTGCCAGCAGCCAAGCAAGGTTTTCCCCCACTGAAGCTTTCTTT. This translates into CASSQARFSPTEAFF.

The chain combines TRBV5-1 with TRBJ1-3, with D possibly TRBD1 on 5 matching bases. Germline loops: CDR1 SGHRS, CDR2 YFSETQ. There are 14 residues in the CDR3. V was cut by 3 bases and J by 1 base, with 8 bases left in between. The chain's CDR3 is CASSYGGSGNTIYF. Written as DNA, the CDR3 is TGCGCCAGCAGCTACGGGGGTTCTGGAAACACCATATATTTT.